The 27 T cell receptor beta chains listed next were all sequenced from one sample in a study of blood T cell repertoires in COVID-19. Using immunoSEQ multiplex PCR, the repertoire was profiled, and TCRdb retains in-frame clones only, with some absent. The sample records 230,000 or so clones, more than 65% being singletons. Input material: peripheral blood. The receptors originated from a man aged 50-59 years with active or convalescent COVID-19.

CDR3 amino acids: CASSYSVPNYEQYF. The CDR3 DNA sequence: TGTGCCAGCAGTTACTCTGTCCCCAACTACGAGCAGTACTTC. The rearrangement links TRBV6-6 to TRBJ2-7; no clear D gene. Germline V gene sequence: CDR1 MNHNY, CDR2 SVGAGI (reference sequence). The CDR3 runs 14 residues. The V end lost 0 bases, the J end lost 3 bases, and 9 bases lay between the germline ends.

This chain connects TRBV27 to TRBJ2-3, with a possible D match to TRBD2 (6 bases). Germline V gives CDR1 MNHEY, CDR2 SMNVEV (reference sequence). V lost 8 bases, J lost 6 bases, and 15 bases lay in between. The CDR3 has 13 residues. CDR3 sequence: CASRELSGDTQYF. DNA for the CDR3: TGTGCCAGCCGGGAGCTGAGCGGGGATACGCAGTATTTT.

The V call is TRBV24-1, the J call TRBJ2-3; D may be TRBD1 (5 bases). Germline loops: CDR1 KGHDR, CDR2 SFDVKD. V lost 3 bases, J lost 5 bases, and 11 bases lay in between. The CDR3 loop spans 14 amino acids. This CDR3 is CATSDRGRGDTQYF. CDR3 bases: TGTGCCACCAGTGATAGGGGTCGAGGAGATACGCAGTATTTT.

The rearrangement links TRBV19 to TRBJ1-2, with 10 bases identical to TRBD1. CDR1 and CDR2 (germline): LNHDA, SQIVND (reference sequence). CDR3 size: 13 residues. The V gene end was trimmed by 5 bases and the J gene end by 4 bases; junction bases not matched to a gene: 1. The CDR3 here is CASSGTGAYGYTF. CDR3 nucleotide sequence: TGTGCCAGTAGTGGGACAGGGGCCTATGGCTACACCTTC.

The chain combines TRBV18 with TRBJ1-1; D remains ambiguous. The CDR3 runs 16 residues. CDR1 is KGHSH and CDR2 is LQKENI in the germline V gene. With 6 bases removed from V and 1 base from J, the gap between germline ends came to 18 bases. The CDR3 DNA reads as TGTGCCAGCTCCCAAATAGAGGCAGCCAGGAACACTGAAGCTTTCTTT. Translated: CASSQIEAARNTEAFF. Based on the CDR3 plus reference TRBV18 and TRBJ1-1, the full variable domain is NAGVMQNPRHLVRRRGQEARLRCSPMKGHSHVYWYRQLPEEGLKFMVYLQKENIIDESGMPKERFSAEFPKEGPSILRIQQVVRGDSAAYFCASSQIEAARNTEAFFGQGTRLTVV.

This rearrangement joins TRBV9 to TRBJ2-3; 9 nucleotides line up with TRBD2. Germline assignment: CDR1 SGDLS and CDR2 YYNGEE. The CDR3 runs 16 residues. With V trimmed by 0 bases and J by 2 bases, 4 bases remained unmatched. CDR3 amino acids: CASSVGAGGPTDTQYF. The CDR3 region has the DNA TGTGCCAGCAGCGTAGGGGCGGGGGGGCCCACAGATACGCAGTATTTT.

The chain uses TRBV4-3 and TRBJ1-2; possible D gene TRBD1, 5 bases. This CDR3 contains 14 residues. V was pared by 0 bases and J by 2 bases, with 7 bases between. Germline assignment: CDR1 LGHNA and CDR2 YSLEER. CDR3 amino acids: CASSQDGQNYGYTF. The CDR3 region has the DNA TGCGCCAGCAGCCAAGACGGACAAAACTATGGCTACACCTTC.

The rearrangement uses TRBV24-1 and TRBJ1-2, with a tentative D call TRBD1 (6 bases). The CDR3 contains 16 residues. Germline CDR1 KGHDR, CDR2 SFDVKD. The V gene lost 1 base and the J gene lost 4 bases, with 15 bases spanning the gap. CDR3 protein: CATSDLGQKARYGYTF. CDR3 coding DNA: TGTGCCACCAGTGATTTAGGACAGAAGGCACGCTATGGCTACACCTTC.

The V call is TRBV18, the J call TRBJ2-5; possible D gene TRBD1, 6 bases. The length of the CDR3 is 14 residues. The germline V and J ends were trimmed by 4 bases and 3 bases, with 12 bases remaining between them. Germline assignment: CDR1 KGHSH and CDR2 LQKENI. The CDR3 DNA sequence: TGTGCCAGCTCACAGGGACACCGCGAAGAGACCCAGTACTTC. This sequence encodes CASSQGHREETQYF.

V and J are TRBV2 and TRBJ2-1; 8 nucleotides line up with TRBD1. V shed 4 bases, J shed 15 bases, and the junction held 11 bases outside the gene matches. The germline V gene has CDR1 SNHLY and CDR2 FYNNEI. CDR3 length equals 13 residues. CDR3 residues: CASSARTGHRGFF. The CDR3 DNA sequence: TGTGCCAGCAGTGCCCGGACAGGGCACCGTGGGTTCTTC. Complete variable domain (other parts from reference TRBV2 and TRBJ2-1): EPEVTQTPSHQVTQMGQEVILRCVPISNHLYFYWYRQILGQKVEFLVSFYNNEISEKSEIFDDQFSVERPDGSNFTLKIRSTKLEDSAMYFCASSARTGHRGFFGPGTRLTVL.

This chain joins TRBV7-2 and TRBJ2-5; a possible D gene is TRBD1 (6 bases). The CDR3 contains 13 residues. Trimming stripped 3 bases from V and 4 bases from J, with 9 bases between. The germline gives CDR1 SGHTA, CDR2 FQGNSA. CDR3 sequence (DNA): TGTGCCAGCAGCTTGAGGGGGATAGAGACCCAGTACTTC. Its translation: CASSLRGIETQYF. The complete variable domain, with remaining parts taken from reference TRBV7-2 and TRBJ2-5, reads GAGVSQSPSNKVTEKGKDVELRCDPISGHTALYWYRQSLGQGLEFLIYFQGNSAPDKSGLPSDRFSAERTGGSVSTLTIQRTQQEDSAVYLCASSLRGIETQYFGPGTRLLVL.

As to this clone: Different DNA sequences within this sample yield the same CDR3. The chain couples TRBV10-3 to TRBJ2-5, with 10 bases matching TRBD2. V gave up 7 bases and J gave up 1 base; unmatched junction bases: 3. CDR1 ENHRY and CDR2 SYGVKD come from the germline V gene. The CDR3 spans 14 residues. The CDR3 reads CAIKASGGQETQYF. The CDR3 nucleotides read TGTGCCATCAAAGCTAGCGGGGGCCAAGAGACCCAGTACTTC.

This clone was picked up one time. The chain links TRBV10-3 to TRBJ1-3; D gene uncertain. V shed 2 bases and J shed 6 bases, with 5 bases lying between them. This CDR3 is 12 amino acids long. CDR1 is ENHRY and CDR2 is SYGVKD in the germline V gene. CDR3 in DNA: TGTGCCATCAGTGAGGAGGAAAACACCATATATTTT. It specifies CAISEEENTIYF.

J is TRBJ1-2 and V is TRBV13, with a tentative D call TRBD1 (5 bases). The CDR3 totals 15 residues. CDR1 and CDR2 from the germline V gene are PRHDT and FYEKMQ (reference sequence). V was clipped by 5 bases and J by 4 bases, with 17 bases between them. CDR3 residues: CASSTRDSQTYGYTF. The CDR3 DNA is TGTGCCAGCAGCACTCGGGACTCGCAAACCTATGGCTACACCTTC.

The V and J genes are TRBV19 and TRBJ2-7; no firm D call. The CDR3 runs 14 residues. Trimming pared 3 bases from V and 0 bases from J, leaving 9 bases between. Germline assignment: CDR1 LNHDA and CDR2 SQIVND (reference sequence). The CDR3 DNA is TGTGCCAGTAGTATGCGGTCGAGCTCCTACGAGCAGTACTTC. Its translation is CASSMRSSSYEQYF.

The table lists this clone with a few counts. The DNA of the CDR3 is TGTGCCAGCAGTCTAACCAGTGGACTAGTTGGGCAGTTCTTC. This codes for CASSLTSGLVGQFF. The V call is TRBV28, the J call TRBJ2-1; 7 nucleotides align to TRBD2. This CDR3 is 14 amino acids long. Germline lookup yields CDR1 MDHEN and CDR2 SYDVKM. V was pared by 5 bases and J by 12 bases, with 13 bases of the junction left unmatched.

The gene calls are TRBV6-4 and TRBJ1-2, with D perhaps TRBD1 (5 bases). This CDR3 has 13 amino acids. Trimming took off 6 bases at V and 1 base at J, with 9 bases between the two ends. The germline CDR1 and CDR2 sequences are MRHNA and SNTAGT. The chain's CDR3 is CASRQGDNYGYTF. In DNA form, the CDR3 reads TGTGCCAGCAGGCAGGGTGATAACTATGGCTACACCTTC.

V gene TRBV19 combines with J gene TRBJ1-4; TRBD1 is a possible D gene (6 bases). Germline V CDR1 and CDR2: LNHDA, SQIVND (reference sequence). The CDR3 has 14 residues. Trimming pared 6 bases from V and 5 bases from J, leaving 13 bases between. The CDR3 DNA follows: TGTGCCAGTAGGGTACAGGGTAACAATGAAAAACTGTTTTTT. Amino acids: CASRVQGNNEKLFF.

The chain uses TRBV28 and TRBJ2-5; D remains ambiguous. This CDR3 spans 12 amino acids. Germline values: CDR1 MDHEN, CDR2 SYDVKM. Trimming pared 6 bases from V and 2 bases from J, leaving 7 bases between. The CDR3: CASSSTQETQYF. The CDR3 DNA reads TGTGCCAGCAGCTCCACTCAAGAGACCCAGTACTTC.

V usage is TRBV9 and J usage is TRBJ2-7, with 11 bases fitting TRBD2. The CDR3 has 14 residues. Germline V gene sequence: CDR1 SGDLS, CDR2 YYNGEE. Trimming removed 4 bases from V and 4 bases from J; junction bases left unmatched: 4. The CDR3 region has the DNA TGTGCCAGCAGCCCGGGACTAGCGGAATACGAGCAGTACTTC. It codes for CASSPGLAEYEQYF.

This chain connects TRBV28 to TRBJ2-3; D might be TRBD2 (6 bases). V lost 7 bases, J lost 7 bases, and 18 bases lay in between. Per the germline V gene, CDR1 is MDHEN and CDR2 is SYDVKM. The CDR3 sequence is 14 residues long. The CDR3 sequence: CASMLGGAGNTQYF. The CDR3 DNA follows: TGTGCCAGCATGTTGGGGGGTGCAGGTAATACGCAGTATTTT.

This chain joins TRBV2 and TRBJ2-7; D is uncertain. Germline lookup yields CDR1 SNHLY and CDR2 FYNNEI. Trimming shortened V by 5 bases and J by 5 bases, and 13 bases separated the two germline ends. The CDR3 has 13 residues. CDR3 in DNA: TGTGCCAGCAGTCCGAGTCGTATCCACGAGCAGTACTTC. Its protein is CASSPSRIHEQYF.

The chain combines TRBV6-2 or TRBV6-3 with TRBJ2-2; no clear D gene. CDR1 and CDR2 (germline): MNHEY, SVGEGT. V was trimmed by 2 bases and J by 0 bases, leaving 10 bases between them. CDR3 length: 16 amino acids. CDR3 region: CASSYVARSNTGELFF. The DNA of the CDR3 is TGTGCCAGCAGTTACGTTGCCAGGTCGAACACCGGGGAGCTGTTTTTT.

The gene calls are TRBV12-3 or TRBV12-4 and TRBJ1-2; no clear D gene. The CDR3 has 12 amino acids. V was cut by 6 bases and J by 6 bases, with 11 bases left in between. The CDR3, as DNA: TGTGCCAGCAGGGAGGGAGATGATGGCTACACCTTC. This gives the protein CASREGDDGYTF.

V and J are TRBV27 and TRBJ1-2; possibly TRBD1 for D (6 bases). The length of the CDR3 is 12 residues. Trimming took off 6 bases at V and 6 bases at J, with 11 bases between the two ends. The germline gives CDR1 MNHEY, CDR2 SMNVEV (reference sequence). In nucleotides, the CDR3 is TGTGCCAGCAGCCAAAGGGGGAATGGCTACACCTTC. It specifies CASSQRGNGYTF.

V and J are TRBV7-9 and TRBJ2-2; 9 positions match TRBD1. V trimming: 4 bases; J trimming: 7 bases; junction bases outside the gene matches: 10. CDR3 length: 16 residues. Germline CDR1 SEHNR, CDR2 FQNEAQ (reference sequence). The CDR3 DNA reads TGTGCCAGCAGCTCATCCGGGACAGGGTTTAGCGGGGAGCTGTTTTTT. Translation: CASSSSGTGFSGELFF.

The chain has TRBV28 and TRBJ2-7, with 12 bases identical to TRBD1. Germline V gene sequence: CDR1 MDHEN, CDR2 SYDVKM. Trimming took 7 bases from V and 4 from J; bases not matched to a gene: 8. The CDR3 spans 15 residues. CDR3 bases: TGTGCCAGCATTACTGCGGGACAGGGGGCTTACGAGCAGTACTTC. Translating it yields CASITAGQGAYEQYF.